This entry lists 17 T cell receptor beta chains sequenced from one sample in a study of T cells in localized non-small cell lung cancer. The repertoire was sequenced with immunoSEQ multiplex PCR; TCRdb's copy has only in-frame clones and lacks some. The table shows approximately 40,000 clones, with 85% to 90% occurring only once. Sequenced here: peripheral blood, sampled before any cancer treatment. These receptors originate from a man aged 18-55 years with stage I lung adenocarcinoma.

This clone was found once. The chain carries TRBV28 and TRBJ1-1, with TRBD1 identical over 7 bases. The germline CDR1 and CDR2 sequences are MDHEN and SYDVKM. The CDR3 has 15 residues. The junction had 13 bases not matched to a gene; V was cut back by 7 bases and J by 5 bases. The CDR3 reads CASNYRGGRRTEAFF. In DNA form, the CDR3 reads TGTGCCAGCAATTACAGGGGTGGGAGAAGGACTGAAGCTTTCTTT.

The chain combines TRBV30 with TRBJ1-1; D gene unclear. Germline V gene lookup returns CDR1 GTSNPN and CDR2 SVGIG (reference sequence). This CDR3 has 15 residues. The V and J ends lost 3 bases and 1 base respectively, with 15 bases between them. This CDR3 reads CAWRVQRGPNTEAFF. As DNA, the CDR3 is TGTGCCTGGAGGGTTCAGCGAGGGCCGAACACTGAAGCTTTCTTT.

The V call is TRBV13, the J call TRBJ2-1, with 11 bases that match TRBD2. The J segment lost 5 bases and the V segment lost 5 bases, leaving 5 bases of the junction unmatched. This CDR3 comprises 15 residues. Germline assignment: CDR1 PRHDT and CDR2 FYEKMQ (reference sequence). The CDR3 sequence: CASSETSGVNNEQFF. In nucleotides, the CDR3 is TGTGCCAGCAGCGAGACTAGCGGGGTTAACAATGAGCAGTTCTTC.

The CDR3 loop reads CASRGNLLEQFF. CDR3 bases: TGTGCCAGCAGGGGCAACCTTTTAGAGCAGTTCTTC. V is TRBV6-1 and J is TRBJ2-1; D is ambiguous. The germline CDR1 and CDR2 sequences are MNHNS and SASEGT. Trimming removed 6 bases at V and 10 bases at J, with 13 bases between. This CDR3 region has 12 residues.

The chain joins TRBV6-1 to TRBJ1-2; maybe TRBD1 (6 bases). The germline V gene encodes CDR1 MNHNS and CDR2 SASEGT. The CDR3 totals 15 residues. The V gene lost 8 bases and the J gene lost 0 bases, with 16 bases spanning the gap. In nucleotides, the CDR3 is TGTGCCAGCTTCACCGGACAGACCCCTAACTATGGCTACACCTTC. Translating it yields CASFTGQTPNYGYTF.

As DNA, the CDR3 is TGTGCCAGCAGCTTTACAGGGGGCGGTTCGCCCCAGCATTTT. Its translation: CASSFTGGGSPQHF. The genes are TRBV5-5 and TRBJ1-5; 9 nucleotides agree with TRBD1. There are 14 residues in the CDR3. Germline CDR1 is SGHKS and CDR2 is YYEKEE (reference sequence). V was clipped by 2 bases and J by 9 bases; unmatched bases: 6.

This chain links TRBV29-1 with TRBJ2-1, with D perhaps assigned TRBD1 or TRBD2 (6 bases each). Germline CDR1 SQVTM, CDR2 ANQGSEA. V lost 4 bases and J lost 0, with 10 bases in between. This CDR3 is built from 14 residues. The CDR3 region has the DNA TGCAGCGTTGTTCGGGGGCTCTCCTACAATGAGCAGTTCTTC. It encodes CSVVRGLSYNEQFF.

J is TRBJ2-2 and V is TRBV27; no reliable D call. The CDR3 totals 16 residues. The germline V gene encodes CDR1 MNHEY and CDR2 SMNVEV (reference sequence). Trimming left V 5 bases short and J 3 bases short, with 16 bases between. In nucleotides, the CDR3 is TGTGCCAGCAGTCCGACGTGGGTCGCTGACACCGGGGAGCTGTTTTTT. This codes for CASSPTWVADTGELFF.

This chain links TRBV28 with TRBJ2-7; D is perhaps TRBD1 or TRBD2 (5 bases each). Trimming took off 8 bases at V and 2 bases at J, with 19 bases between the two ends. The CDR3 is 15 residues long. The V gene's germline CDR1 is MDHEN and CDR2 SYDVKM. The CDR3 DNA reads as TGTGCCAGCTCCTGGGCCTCACGGGGCCCCTACGAGCAGTACTTC. Its translation: CASSWASRGPYEQYF.

This clone was found once. CDR3 DNA: TGTGCCAGCAGCCGAGTGCGGAACTATGGCTACACCTTC. Translated, it gives CASSRVRNYGYTF. The chain carries TRBV14 and TRBJ1-2, with no clear D. This CDR3 has 13 residues. Trimming left V 4 bases short and J 2 bases short, with 8 bases between. Germline loops: CDR1 SGHDN, CDR2 FVKESK.

This clone was counted once. This chain joins TRBV19 and TRBJ2-1; D uncertain. Trimming removed 3 bases from V and 10 bases from J, with 16 bases in between. The germline V gene has CDR1 LNHDA and CDR2 SQIVND (reference sequence). This CDR3 spans 14 amino acids. DNA of the CDR3: TGTGCCAGTAGTATTATGCTTGTCGATAAGGAGCAGTTCTTC. This codes for CASSIMLVDKEQFF.

This sequence joins TRBV5-1 and TRBJ2-7; 16 nucleotides match TRBD2. V was pared by 2 bases and J by 4 bases, with 12 bases of the junction left unmatched. The CDR3 is 19 amino acids. Germline CDR1 is SGHRS and CDR2 is YFSETQ. CDR3 DNA sequence: TGCGCCAGCAGCTTACCGGGACTAGCGGGGGGGAACTGGTCTTACGAGCAGTACTTC. Translation: CASSLPGLAGGNWSYEQYF.

V usage is TRBV30 and J usage is TRBJ2-7; D is possibly TRBD1 (6 bases). The CDR3 is 13 amino acids. The V gene lost 0 bases and the J gene lost 9 bases, with 15 bases spanning the gap. Germline V gene sequence: CDR1 GTSNPN, CDR2 SVGIG (reference sequence). The CDR3 nucleotides are TGTGCCTGGAGTGTATGGAAACAGGGACGGCAGTACTTC. Encoded protein: CAWSVWKQGRQYF.

The count of this clone is one. The V call is TRBV6-5, the J call TRBJ2-5; 7 bases map to TRBD2. The CDR3 has 15 amino acids. The junction had 12 bases not matched to a gene; V was cut back by 6 bases and J by 5 bases. Per the germline V gene, CDR1 is MNHEY and CDR2 is SVGAGI. The CDR3, as DNA: TGTGCCAGCAGACGGAGCGGGGCCCCCCGGGAGACCCAGTACTTC. This gives the protein CASRRSGAPRETQYF.

The J gene is TRBJ2-2, the V gene TRBV9; D not resolved. V lost 1 base to trimming and J lost 2 bases, with 9 bases between them. Germline assignment: CDR1 SGDLS and CDR2 YYNGEE. The CDR3 totals 15 residues. The CDR3 nucleotides read TGTGCCAGCAGCGTATATCAAGGAAACACCGGGGAGCTGTTTTTT. This codes for CASSVYQGNTGELFF.

V usage is TRBV6-5 and J usage is TRBJ2-5; D remains unclear. Germline CDR1 reads MNHEY; CDR2 reads SVGAGI. The CDR3 sequence is 14 residues long. Trimming took 4 bases from V and 1 from J, leaving 10 bases between them. CDR3 region: CASSSSRGQETQYF. The DNA for the CDR3 is TGTGCCAGCAGTTCCTCAAGAGGCCAAGAGACCCAGTACTTC.

This rearrangement joins TRBV7-7 to TRBJ2-3; 10 bases line up with TRBD2. This CDR3 has 16 residues. CDR1 SSHAT and CDR2 FNYEAQ come from the germline V gene (reference sequence). V dropped 1 base and J dropped 1; count of bases not matched to a gene: 2. The CDR3 coding sequence is TGTGCCAGCAGCTTAGGGCTAGCGGGGGGCACAGATACGCAGTATTTT. This encodes CASSLGLAGGTDTQYF.